These T cell receptor beta chains were read from a single sample in a study of blood T cell repertoires in COVID-19. The protocol was immunoSEQ multiplex PCR, while the TCRdb copy is restricted to in-frame clones and leaves out a portion. The sample lists roughly 250,000 clones; about nine tenths were seen once. The specimen sequenced was peripheral blood. Receptor source: a man between 60 and 75 years old who had recovered from COVID-19. The CDR3 runs from the conserved cysteine through the conserved F or W. A D gene is named only where the DNA matches it firmly. Not all rows give a size; the values are once, few, many and, for expanded clones, a class.

J gene,V gene,D gene,clone size,CDR3 protein,CDR3 DNA
TRBJ1-4,TRBV6-6,NA,NA,CATQWREHEKLFF,TGTGCCACCCAGTGGAGGGAACACGAAAAACTGTTTTTT
TRBJ1-2,TRBV18,TRBD1,NA,CASSPGQGAGGYTF,TGTGCCAGCTCACCCGGACAGGGGGCGGGAGGCTACACCTTC
TRBJ2-3,TRBV7-7,NA,NA,CASSLFSGDTQYF,TGTGCCAGCAGCTTATTTTCCGGAGATACGCAGTATTTT
TRBJ2-7,TRBV18,TRBD1,NA,CASSRTGSHEQYF,TGTGCCAGCTCTCGGACAGGGTCCCACGAGCAGTACTTC
TRBJ2-7,TRBV28,TRBD2,NA,CASTPAGGEQYF,TGTGCCAGCACCCCAGCGGGGGGAGAGCAGTACTTC
TRBJ1-1,TRBV14,TRBD1,NA,CASSQGARGRRTEAFF,TGTGCCAGCAGCCAAGGAGCCAGGGGGCGGAGAACTGAAGCTTTCTTT
TRBJ2-2,TRBV10-3,TRBD1,NA,CASAWGQDNTGELFF,TGTGCCAGCGCCTGGGGACAGGATAACACCGGGGAGCTGTTTTTT
TRBJ2-2,TRBV28,TRBD2,NA,CASSTTPGGGRELFF,TGTGCCAGCAGTACCACCCCGGGGGGAGGACGGGAGCTGTTTTTT
TRBJ1-3,TRBV19,NA,NA,CASSLSSGNTIYF,TGTGCCAGTAGTCTTAGCTCTGGAAACACCATATATTTT
TRBJ1-1,TRBV7-8,NA,NA,CASSFTGQAEAFF,TGTGCCAGCAGCTTCACAGGGCAGGCTGAAGCTTTCTTT
TRBJ2-1,TRBV5-5,TRBD2,NA,CASTRTSGGGEQFF,TGTGCCAGCACCAGGACTAGCGGGGGAGGTGAGCAGTTCTTC
TRBJ1-1,TRBV28,NA,few,CASSLYAQLNTEAFF,TGTGCCAGCAGTTTATATGCCCAGTTGAACACTGAAGCTTTCTTT
TRBJ1-6,TRBV9,NA,NA,CASSAPWGDSPLHF,TGTGCCAGCAGCGCCCCGTGGGGAGATTCACCCCTCCACTTT
TRBJ2-5,TRBV30,TRBD2,NA,CAWSTGTSGGETQYF,TGTGCCTGGAGTACCGGGACTAGCGGGGGAGAGACCCAGTACTTC
TRBJ1-5,TRBV19,NA,NA,CAAQTRVGQPQHF,TGTGCCGCCCAAACGAGGGTGGGACAGCCCCAGCATTTT
TRBJ1-6,TRBV19,NA,NA,CASSIRRIYNSPLHF,TGTGCCAGTAGTATACGGAGGATTTATAATTCACCCCTCCACTTT
TRBJ1-1,TRBV27,NA,NA,CASALTSRRGTEAFF,TGTGCCAGCGCCCTGACGAGCCGACGGGGCACTGAAGCTTTCTTT
TRBJ1-1,TRBV5-5,TRBD1,NA,CASSRTTGQMNTEAFF,TGTGCCAGCAGCCGCACGACGGGACAGATGAACACTGAAGCTTTCTTT
TRBJ2-3,TRBV24-1,TRBD1,NA,CATSAGTGAQDTQYF,TGTGCCACCAGTGCGGGGACAGGTGCTCAGGATACGCAGTATTTT
TRBJ1-1,TRBV28,TRBD1,NA,CASTIPRGQGLMNTEAFF,TGTGCCAGCACCATCCCCCGAGGACAGGGGTTAATGAACACTGAAGCTTTCTTT
TRBJ2-3,TRBV18,TRBD2,NA,CASTGLAGTQYF,TGTGCCAGCACGGGACTAGCGGGCACGCAGTATTTT
TRBJ2-3,TRBV27,NA,NA,CASSLARSMNTQYF,TGTGCCAGCAGTTTGGCCAGGTCTATGAATACGCAGTATTTT
TRBJ1-2,TRBV7-9,NA,NA,CASSLGLSYGYTF,TGTGCCAGCAGCTTGGGACTCAGCTATGGCTACACCTTC
TRBJ1-3,TRBV12-5,NA,NA,CASGLVRGGFGNTIYF,TGTGCTAGTGGTTTGGTACGGGGGGGATTCGGAAACACCATATATTTT
TRBJ2-2,TRBV28,NA,few,CASSLLSTANTGELFF,TGTGCCAGCAGTTTATTATCGACTGCGAACACCGGGGAGCTGTTTTTT
TRBJ1-1,TRBV30,TRBD1,NA,CAWSAGGEAFF,TGTGCCTGGAGCGCAGGGGGTGAAGCTTTCTTT
TRBJ1-2,TRBV19,TRBD1,NA,CASSIAGGYNYGYTF,TGTGCCAGTAGTATAGCAGGGGGCTATAACTATGGCTACACCTTC
TRBJ2-5,TRBV11-2,TRBD1,NA,CASSRRGQQETQYF,TGTGCCAGCAGCCGCCGGGGACAGCAAGAGACCCAGTACTTC
TRBJ1-1,TRBV19,NA,NA,CASSDRRMNTEAFF,TGTGCCAGTAGCGACAGGAGGATGAACACTGAAGCTTTCTTT
TRBJ1-1,TRBV6-5,NA,NA,CASSYSSETGNTEAFF,TGTGCCAGCAGTTACTCTTCCGAGACAGGGAACACTGAAGCTTTCTTT
TRBJ2-1,TRBV19,NA,NA,CASSPQGTSYNEQFF,TGTGCCAGTAGTCCACAGGGTACCTCCTACAATGAGCAGTTCTTC
TRBJ2-1,TRBV5-6,TRBD1,few,CASSLTGGFENEQFF,TGTGCCAGCAGCTTGACAGGGGGTTTTGAAAATGAGCAGTTCTTC
TRBJ1-2,TRBV30,TRBD1,NA,CAWSVRGGRATTAF,TGTGCCTGGAGTGTACGAGGGGGCAGGGCCACCACCGCCTTC
TRBJ1-2,TRBV27,NA,NA,CASSFRAVNYGYTF,TGTGCCAGCAGTTTTCGTGCAGTTAACTATGGCTACACCTTC
TRBJ2-7,TRBV2,TRBD1,NA,CASSSDRFTSYEQYF,TGTGCCAGCAGTTCGGACAGGTTTACCTCCTACGAGCAGTACTTC
TRBJ1-4,TRBV11-2,TRBD1,NA,CASSPQGGALGEKLFF,TGTGCCAGCAGCCCACAGGGGGGGGCGCTGGGAGAAAAACTGTTTTTT
TRBJ1-4,TRBV5-1,TRBD1,NA,CASSMPGTGGTNEKLFF,TGCGCCAGCAGCATGCCCGGGACAGGGGGAACTAATGAAAAACTGTTTTTT
TRBJ2-7,TRBV10-3,TRBD1,NA,CAISENRGYEQYF,TGTGCCATCAGTGAGAACAGGGGCTACGAGCAGTACTTC